This is a list of T cell receptor beta chains from one sample in a study of cytomegalovirus exposure and HLA in healthy donors. Repertoires were generated with immunoSEQ multiplex PCR, while TCRdb's copy carries only in-frame clones and drops some. Among under 200,000 clones listed, around 79% were seen once. The specimen sequenced was PBMCs. Every receptor here comes from a woman aged 40 to 50 in good health and CMV-seronegative. The CDR3 runs from the conserved cysteine through the conserved F or W. A D gene is named only where the DNA matches it firmly. The size of a clone is reported for some rows only, either as once, few or many, or as a class for expanded clones.

clone_size	v_call	j_call	d_call	cdr3_length	cdr3_nt	cdr3_aa
NA	TRBV5-1	TRBJ2-5	TRBD2	15	TGCGCCAGCAGCTTGGTTGCGGGGGGCGGGGAGACCCAGTACTTC	CASSLVAGGGETQYF
NA	TRBV7-9	TRBJ2-4	NA	16	TGTGCCAGCAGCTTAGTGGGGGCGTTGGGCAAAAACATTCAGTACTTC	CASSLVGALGKNIQYF
many	TRBV6-6	TRBJ1-1	NA	14	TGTGCCAGCAGTAACCAGGGGTCGAACACTGAAGCTTTCTTT	CASSNQGSNTEAFF
once	TRBV30	TRBJ2-1	TRBD2	24	TGTGCCTGGAGTGGGACTCCGGCCCTCACGCAAGCTTCACTAGCGGGAGTATCCTACAATGAGCAGTTCTTC	CAWSGTPALTQASLAGVSYNEQFF
NA	TRBV5-1	TRBJ1-5	NA	15	TGCGCCAGCAGCTTGGACTTTTATAGCAATCAGCCCCAGCATTTT	CASSLDFYSNQPQHF
NA	TRBV5-1	TRBJ2-7	TRBD1	15	TGCGCCAGCAGCTTGAGGGACAGGGGTCCGCTCGAGCAGTACTTC	CASSLRDRGPLEQYF
NA	TRBV28	TRBJ2-1	NA	13	TGTGCCAGCAGTTTTCGACAGTACAATGAGCAGTTCTTC	CASSFRQYNEQFF
once	TRBV10-3	TRBJ1-1	TRBD1	11	TGTGCCATCAGTGAAGGACAGGGGGCGTTCTTT	CAISEGQGAFF
NA	TRBV5-1	TRBJ2-1	TRBD2	22	TGCGCCAGCAGCTTGGACCGGGCTAGCGGGGGGGGCGTGCGGGGATCATACAATGAGCAGTTCTTC	CASSLDRASGGGVRGSYNEQFF
NA	TRBV7-2	TRBJ2-7	NA	16	TGTGCCAGCAGCTTAGGGAGGCGGGGATTGATGGACGAGCAGTACTTC	CASSLGRRGLMDEQYF
NA	TRBV5-1	TRBJ1-2	NA	16	TGCGCCAGCAGCTTGGAAGCCGCAGGGGAGGGGGTTGGCTACACCTTC	CASSLEAAGEGVGYTF
NA	TRBV29-1	TRBJ2-7	TRBD2	12	TGCAGCGCCGGAAGCGGGACTTACGAGCAGTACTTC	CSAGSGTYEQYF
NA	TRBV7-2	TRBJ2-7	TRBD1	14	TGTGCCAGCAGCTTTAACGACAGGGGCAACGAGCAGTACTTC	CASSFNDRGNEQYF
few	TRBV7-2	TRBJ2-1	NA	14	TGTGCCAGCTCGCCCCGGTACTCCTCCAATGAGCAGTTCTTC	CASSPRYSSNEQFF
NA	TRBV18	TRBJ1-5	TRBD1	15	TGTGCCAGCTCACTTGGGACAGGGCAAGAACAGCCCCAGCATTTT	CASSLGTGQEQPQHF
NA	TRBV4-1	TRBJ1-1	TRBD1	17	TGCGCCAGCAGCCAAGGGAAAGGGGGGACAGCGAACACTGAAGCTTTCTTT	CASSQGKGGTANTEAFF
NA	TRBV6-5	TRBJ2-2	TRBD1	13	TGTGCCAGCAGGGACAGGATCAGCGGGGAGCTGTTTTTT	CASRDRISGELFF
NA	TRBV27	TRBJ1-4	TRBD1	15	TGTGCCAGCAGTATCACTAGACAGGGAAATGAAAAACTGTTTTTT	CASSITRQGNEKLFF
few	TRBV10-2	TRBJ1-6	NA	13	TGCGCCAGCAGTGAGTTCGTTAATTCGCCCCTCCACTTT	CASSEFVNSPLHF
NA	TRBV4-3	TRBJ2-3	TRBD1	15	TGCGCCAGCAGCAACACAGGGGGCCATACAGATACGCGGTATTTT	CASSNTGGHTDTRYF
NA	TRBV5-4	TRBJ2-5	NA	13	TGTGCCAGCAGCTTGGACTACCAAGAGACCCAGTACTTC	CASSLDYQETQYF
NA	TRBV5-4	TRBJ2-1	NA	13	TGTGCCAGCAGCTTGGCTAGCTACAATGAGCAGTTCTTC	CASSLASYNEQFF
NA	TRBV19	TRBJ2-5	NA	14	TGTGCCAGCCGGCTGGCACAGGGAACGGAGACCCAGTACTTC	CASRLAQGTETQYF
few	TRBV6-6	TRBJ1-1	NA	13	TGTGCCAGCAGACAGGGTATGAACACTGAAGCTTTCTTT	CASRQGMNTEAFF
NA	TRBV9	TRBJ2-3	TRBD2	15	TGTGCCAGCAGCGTAGGTCCTAGCGGGACAGATACGCAGTATTTT	CASSVGPSGTDTQYF
NA	TRBV30	TRBJ1-5	NA	14	TGTGCCTGGAGTACTTCCGTGAGAGATCAGCCCCAGCATTTT	CAWSTSVRDQPQHF
NA	TRBV7-8	TRBJ2-7	TRBD1	19	TGTGCCAGCAGCCGAGTTATGGCAGGGGGCGGTAGATTCTCCTACGAGCAGTACTTC	CASSRVMAGGGRFSYEQYF
NA	TRBV11-2	TRBJ2-3	TRBD1	17	TGTGCCAGCAGCTTAGCTTGGTCAGGGGGCAGGATAGATACGCAGTATTTT	CASSLAWSGGRIDTQYF
NA	TRBV7-6	TRBJ2-1	TRBD2	17	TGTGCCAGCAGCTTAGGGGTAGCGGGTGGATGGGGTAATGAGCAGTTCTTC	CASSLGVAGGWGNEQFF
NA	TRBV29-1	TRBJ2-3	TRBD2	14	TGCAGCGTTGCGGCTAGCGGGAGAGCAGATACGCAGTATTTT	CSVAASGRADTQYF
NA	TRBV4-2	TRBJ1-3	NA	14	TGTGCCAGCAGTCCCCTTGACAGCGGAAACACCATATATTTT	CASSPLDSGNTIYF
NA	TRBV30	TRBJ1-5	TRBD1	14	TGTGCCTGGAGTACAGGACAGGTCAATCAGCCCCAGCATTTT	CAWSTGQVNQPQHF
NA	TRBV21-1	TRBJ1-5	NA	15	TGTGCCAGCAGCAAAGTTGGGACAGTCTATCAGCCCCAGCATTTT	CASSKVGTVYQPQHF
once	TRBV5-4	TRBJ1-3	NA	18	TGTGCCAGCAGCCCTAATATGGGGGGTTCTAGCTCTGGAAACACCATATATTTT	CASSPNMGGSSSGNTIYF
NA	TRBV30	TRBJ1-4	NA	13	TGTGCCTGGAATGGACAGTATAATGAAAAACTGTTTTTT	CAWNGQYNEKLFF
NA	TRBV20-1	TRBJ2-2	NA	11	TGCAGTGCCTCTACGCCCGGGGAGCTGTTTTTT	CSASTPGELFF
NA	TRBV5-1	TRBJ1-1	TRBD1	18	TGCGCCAGCAGCTTGGCCGACAGGGGTAGGAGCATGAACACTGAAGCTTTCTTT	CASSLADRGRSMNTEAFF
NA	TRBV30	TRBJ1-1	NA	11	TGTGCCTGGAAGCAGAACACTGAAGCTTTCTTT	CAWKQNTEAFF
NA	TRBV9	TRBJ1-4	TRBD1	14	TGTGCCAGCAGGGGGACAGGGTGGGATGAAAAACTGTTTTTT	CASRGTGWDEKLFF
NA	TRBV7-9	TRBJ1-2	TRBD1	15	TGTGCCAGCAGCTCCCAGGCGGGGACAGGGTATGGCTACACCTTC	CASSSQAGTGYGYTF
NA	TRBV30	TRBJ1-2	NA	12	TGTGTTTTGGAGAGAGGGGGCTATGGCTACACCTTC	CVLERGGYGYTF
NA	TRBV4-1	TRBJ2-3	NA	11	TGCGCCAGCAGAATCCGGGATACGCAGTATTTT	CASRIRDTQYF
NA	TRBV30	TRBJ1-1	TRBD1	13	TGTGCCTGGAGCAGGGGGCGCGGGACTGAAGCTTTCTTT	CAWSRGRGTEAFF
NA	TRBV5-8	TRBJ1-4	TRBD1	15	TGTGCCAGCAGTACCTGGACAGGGAGCGGGGAAAAACTGTTTTTT	CASSTWTGSGEKLFF
NA	TRBV5-8	TRBJ2-5	TRBD1	16	TGTGCCAGCAGTTTAGGTGGGACAGGGTCCTGGGGGACCCAGTACTTC	CASSLGGTGSWGTQYF
NA	TRBV6-5	TRBJ1-2	NA	16	TGTGCCAGCAGTTATCGTCGGGAATCTAAGGGCTATGGCTACCCCTTC	CASSYRRESKGYGYPF
NA	TRBV5-1	TRBJ2-1	TRBD1	13	TGCGCCAGCAGCCAGGGGACAGGGCATGAGCAGTTCTTC	CASSQGTGHEQFF
few	TRBV6-1	TRBJ1-1	TRBD1	13	TGTGCCAGCATGGGACAGGGTTACGCTGAAGCTTTCTTT	CASMGQGYAEAFF
NA	TRBV6-1	TRBJ2-7	NA	13	TGTGCCAGCAGCGGCAGGGGAACCTACGAGCAGTACTTC	CASSGRGTYEQYF
NA	TRBV7-9	TRBJ2-5	TRBD2	14	TGTGCCAGCAGCTTTACTAGCGGGAGTGAGACCCAGTACTTC	CASSFTSGSETQYF
NA	TRBV27	TRBJ2-7	NA	15	TGTGCCAGCAGTAAACTGACTGCTTCCACCTACGAGCAGTACTTC	CASSKLTASTYEQYF
NA	TRBV10-2	TRBJ2-2	NA	12	TGCGCCAGCCTTGCCCGGACCGGGGAGCTGTTTTTT	CASLARTGELFF
NA	TRBV5-4	TRBJ2-7	TRBD1	15	TGTGCCAGCAGCTCCCGACAGGGGGCGAGGTACGAGCAGTACTTC	CASSSRQGARYEQYF
NA	TRBV27	TRBJ2-7	TRBD2	14	TGTGCCAGCAGAAATAGCGGGAGCTCCTACGAGCAGTACTTC	CASRNSGSSYEQYF
NA	TRBV5-1	TRBJ2-5	TRBD2	15	TGCGCCAGCAGCTCAATAGCGGGGGCCCAAGAGACCCAGTACTTC	CASSSIAGAQETQYF
NA	TRBV19	TRBJ1-6	TRBD1	16	TGTGCCAGTAGAGTCAGGGGGAGCTCCTATAATTCACCCCTCCACTTT	CASRVRGSSYNSPLHF
NA	TRBV30	TRBJ1-5	NA	13	TGTGCCTGGAGTGGGGGGGGAACTCAGCCCCAGCATTTT	CAWSGGGTQPQHF
NA	TRBV5-1	TRBJ2-6	TRBD1	17	TGCGCCAGCAGCACTACCCGGACAGGGTTCGGGGCCAACGTCCTGACTTTC	CASSTTRTGFGANVLTF
once	TRBV29-1	TRBJ1-2	NA	11	TGCAGCGTTTCTGGAGACTCGGGCTACACCTTC	CSVSGDSGYTF
few	TRBV7-6	TRBJ1-5	NA	18	TGTGCCAGCAGCTCAACGAGCCCCCTTGGGGGGGTTGGTCAGCCCCAGCATTTT	CASSSTSPLGGVGQPQHF